What follows describes a single T cell receptor (beta chain). Its specificity is unknown. Every isolated RNA sample was fully reverse transcribed, so sequencing captured expressed TCRB transcripts. The repertoire was sequenced with immunoSEQ multiplex PCR; TCRdb's copy has only in-frame clones and lacks some. The data hold 600,000 or so clones, with over 12% observed a single time. This record comes from a study of beta chain features in type 1 diabetes. Whole-study findings and limits: cDNA-based reads could over-represent cells with high TCR expression. TCRB CDR3s from Type 1 diabetes patients were moderately but significantly shorter in all four CD4+ subsets. The naive, central memory and Treg TCRB repertoires looked more alike in patients than they did in healthy donors.

Trimming removed 1 base from V and 3 bases from J, with 10 bases in between. The CDR3 extends over 15 amino acids. CDR1 LNHNV and CDR2 YYDKDF come from the germline V gene (reference sequence). This clonotype was obtained from a young man with type 1 diabetes. The chain has TRBV15 and TRBJ1-5; the D gene is possibly TRBD1 (6 bases). Sequenced input: naive CD4+ T cells from blood. CDR3 in DNA: TGTGCCACCAGCAGAGCCGGACAGTACAATCAGCCCCAGCATTTT. Translated, it gives CATSRAGQYNQPQHF.